This T cell receptor (beta chain) originates from a study of T cells after posttransplantation cyclophosphamide. Busulfan-fludarabine conditioning, marrow transplant, and cyclophosphamide on days +3 and +4 were administered. TCRdb keeps only in-frame clones here, not all; method: immunoSEQ multiplex PCR. The sample yields around 6,000 clones, approximately 80% seen once. The receptor was derived from a female patient aged 45-65 years who received an allogeneic stem cell transplant from a related donor, was CMV-positive, and had no GVHD. Among the T cells, some may be from the graft donor. The material sequenced was CD8+ T cells sorted from PBMCs, taken roughly 190 weeks after allogeneic stem cell transplant with posttransplant cyclophosphamide.

The DNA of the CDR3 is TGTGCCAGCAGCCCAGCCGTAGCCATGAACACTGAAGCTTTCTTT. As protein: CASSPAVAMNTEAFF. The chain combines TRBV14 with TRBJ1-1; no clear D. This CDR3 is built from 15 residues. V lost 4 bases to trimming and J lost 0 bases, with 12 bases between them. Germline values: CDR1 SGHDN, CDR2 FVKESK.